Below, one T cell receptor (beta chain) is given with its context. Per the original data handling: Nucleated cell counts were estimated from reference gene primer amplification. Sequencing used immunoSEQ multiplex PCR; TCRdb keeps in-frame clones, though not all of them. The V and J calls and clone size are taken from that table; D and trimming were inferred from the DNA. Altogether tens of thousands of clones are present, around 82% being singletons, with the ten largest covering around 7.2%. V was trimmed by 3 bases and J by 6 bases, leaving 15 bases between them. CDR3 size: 15 residues. CDR1 MNHEY and CDR2 SVGAGI come from the germline V gene. This entry is derived from a study of blood T cell repertoires in COVID-19. Overall study: COVID-19 samples from acute and convalescent phases originated in the United States, Italy and Spain. Sample material is recorded as cDNA or gDNA derived from T cells, B-cell-depleted T cells, or PBMCs.

The sequencing input was peripheral blood. The sequence was collected from a man aged 50 to 59 with active or convalescent COVID-19. V and J are TRBV6-5 and TRBJ2-1; TRBD1 is a possible D gene (5 bases). CDR3 DNA sequence: TGTGCCAGCAGTTATGGCCAGGGCCAAGTCAATGAGCAGTTCTTC. It codes for CASSYGQGQVNEQFF.